Detailed here is one TCR beta chain. The antigen is undetermined. The assay was immunoSEQ multiplex PCR, and TCRdb's table has in-frame clones only and misses some. The sample lists more than 2 million clones; approximately 96% were seen once. V was trimmed by 6 bases and J by 4 bases, leaving 7 bases between them. Looked up from germline, CDR1 is KGHSH and CDR2 is LQKENI. This CDR3 comprises 12 residues. The source of the sample is a study of shared clonotypes between healthy human individuals. Study outcomes and limitations: Generally, naive subsets came out with larger estimated richness than memory subsets.

The receptor was isolated from a man aged 18-30 years in good health. The sample taken for sequencing was naive CD4+ T cells sorted from blood. The subset was: CD45RA+ positively selected. This chain links TRBV18 with TRBJ1-5, with D possibly being TRBD1 (5 bases). The CDR3 reads CASSDINQPQHF. Here the CDR3 DNA reads TGTGCCAGCTCGGACATAAATCAGCCCCAGCATTTT.